This T cell receptor (beta chain) was retrieved from a study of regulatory T cells in long-lasting Graves disease. Germline V CDR1 and CDR2: MNHEY, SVGAGI. The CDR3 totals 13 residues. V was pared by 2 bases and J by 6 bases, with 2 bases of the junction left unmatched. HTBI primers from iRepertoire and Arm-PCR of CDR3 regions yielded the TCR beta libraries. TCRdb reprocessed the multiplex PCR reads via MiXCR and lists one record per CDR3 protein. The repertoire holds under 450,000 distinct CDR3 sequences, with roughly 12% as singletons. The time point here: newly diagnosed GD, antithyroid drugs for less than 3 months. From RNA extracted from PBMCs, the TCR library was made. These same records also appear under a second study, on T cells in Graves' hyperthyroidism and ophthalmopathy. Per that study: Ophthalmopathy and stable hyperthyroidism were told apart by a 13 V-J model.

This clonotype was sampled from a woman younger than 30 with Graves disease. The chain carries TRBV6-5 and TRBJ1-1, with 8 bases lining up with TRBD1. Sequenced material: peripheral blood mononuclear cells (PBMCs), taken at new diagnosis, from a patient treated with antithyroid drugs. The CDR3 DNA reads TGTGCCAGCAGTTACAGGACAGGGTCTGAAGCTTTCTTT. As protein: CASSYRTGSEAFF.